Shown below are 27 T cell receptor beta chains from a single sample sequenced in a study of graft-versus-host responses after intestinal transplantation (dated by TCRdb to the early 2020s). The time point label of this sample denotes: cells obtained before transplantation from donor or recipient. Library preparation was by the immunoSEQ multiplex PCR assay. TCRdb took this table from immuneACCESS and kept in-frame rearrangements with V and J called. Such tables lack part of the clones; where checked against another copy, unresolved V genes explain under half of the gap, and the rest is unexplained. This sample comprises about 15,000 clones, 30% to 35% of them detected only once. Around 6% of the sample belongs to the ten largest clones. Sequenced material: alloreactive CD4+ T cells from a mixed lymphocyte reaction culture, taken before intestinal transplant. The cell subset or site label on this specimen signifies: CFSE-low proliferating T cells sorted from roughly six-day pre-transplant mixed lymphocyte reaction (GvH or HvG direction). The receptor set was obtained from a human patient who received an intestinal transplant.

In this sample, this clone turned up a few times. V usage is TRBV27 and J usage is TRBJ2-2, with D possibly being TRBD2 (6 bases). Germline CDR1 is MNHEY and CDR2 is SMNVEV (reference sequence). Deletions cut 3 bases from V and 4 bases from J, with 15 bases between. This CDR3 region has 16 residues. In DNA, the CDR3 is TGTGCCAGCAGTTTCGGATGGGACTCCTCCACCGGGGAGCTGTTTTTT. Protein sequence: CASSFGWDSSTGELFF.

This clone was detected a few times. V is TRBV5-4 and J is TRBJ2-5; D gene ambiguous. The assigned J gene may be wrong: the sequence end matches TRBJ2-7 better. The CDR3 is made up of 12 amino acids. Per germline, CDR1 SGHNT and CDR2 YYREEE (reference sequence). The CDR3 sequence is CASSPLRGEQYF. The CDR3 region has the DNA TGTGCCAGCAGTCCCTTGCGCGGCGAGCAGTACTTC.

This chain connects TRBV28 to TRBJ2-7; 11 bases agree with TRBD2. The germline gives CDR1 MDHEN, CDR2 SYDVKM. The V and J ends lost 6 bases and 0 bases, in that order; junction bases with no gene match: 1. The CDR3 has 14 amino acids. CDR3 sequence: CASSLAGGSYEQYF. CDR3 coding DNA: TGTGCCAGCAGCCTAGCGGGAGGCTCCTACGAGCAGTACTTC.

There are a few counts of this clone. The chain has TRBV11-1 and TRBJ2-1, with 12 positions matching TRBD2. J gave up 6 bases and V 6 bases, and 6 bases lay outside the gene matches. The CDR3 is made up of 15 amino acids. CDR1 and CDR2 from the germline V gene are SGHAT and FQDESV (reference sequence). CDR3 in amino acids: CASRSLAGGGNEQFF. The CDR3 nucleotides are TGTGCCAGCAGGTCCCTAGCGGGAGGGGGCAATGAGCAGTTCTTC. Full variable domain (missing parts from reference TRBV11-1 and TRBJ2-1): EAEVAQSPRYKITEKSQAVAFWCDPISGHATLYWYRQILGQGPELLVQFQDESVVDDSQLPKDRFSAERLKGVDSTLKIQPAELGDSAMYLCASRSLAGGGNEQFFGPGTRLTVL.

J is TRBJ1-5 and V is TRBV6-5; D is uncertain. The germline V gene has CDR1 MNHEY and CDR2 SVGAGI. V shed 5 bases and J shed 0 bases, with 11 bases lying between them. This CDR3 has 15 residues. The CDR3 region is CASSVREYSNQPQHF. In nucleotides, the CDR3 is TGTGCCAGCAGTGTCCGAGAGTATAGCAATCAGCCCCAGCATTTT.

The rearrangement links TRBV7-9 to TRBJ1-2; D is ambiguous. Between the trimmed V and J ends, which lost 3 bases and 0 bases, there was a span of 11 bases. Germline-derived CDR1 and CDR2 are SEHNR and FQNEAQ (reference sequence). The CDR3 length is 15 residues. CDR3: CASSLEGAANYGYTF. CDR3 coding DNA: TGTGCCAGCAGCTTGGAGGGAGCCGCTAACTATGGCTACACCTTC.

This clone was observed a few times. The chain employs TRBV6-9 and TRBJ2-7, with D unresolved. Trimming left V 6 bases short and J 7 bases short, with 19 bases between. The CDR3 has 14 residues. CDR1 is MNHGY, CDR2 SVAAGI, per germline. In DNA form, the CDR3 reads TGTGCCAGCAGAGGACGGACGGGTAGCTTTGAGCAGTACTTC. This gives the protein CASRGRTGSFEQYF.

The chain is built from TRBV5-4 and TRBJ2-1; tentatively, D is TRBD1 (5 bases). The CDR3 loop spans 15 amino acids. Germline V gene data show CDR1 as SGHNT and CDR2 as YYREEE (reference sequence). V lost 1 base to trimming and J lost 4 bases, with 12 bases between them. The CDR3 loop reads CASSLNRWEYNEQFF. The DNA for the CDR3 is TGTGCCAGCAGCTTGAACAGGTGGGAATACAATGAGCAGTTCTTC. The entire variable domain, with the rest obtained from reference TRBV5-4 and TRBJ2-1, is as follows: ETGVTQSPTHLIKTRGQQVTLRCSSQSGHNTVSWYQQALGQGPQFIFQYYREEENGRGNFPPRFSGLQFPNYSSELNVNALELDDSALYLCASSLNRWEYNEQFFGPGTRLTVL.

In its sample, this clone was seen a few times. J is TRBJ1-2 and V is TRBV7-8; no reliable D call. CDR3 length: 14 residues. V was shortened by 5 bases and J by 4 bases, with 14 bases between the two germline ends. Looked up from germline, CDR1 is SGHVS and CDR2 is FQNEAQ. The CDR3 DNA is TGTGCCAGCAGCCTAGGGCCAGGCAGCTATGGCTACACCTTC. This translates into CASSLGPGSYGYTF. Full variable domain (rest looked up from reference TRBV7-8 and TRBJ1-2): GAGVSQSPRYKVAKRGQDVALRCDPISGHVSLFWYQQALGQGPEFLTYFQNEAQLDKSGLPSDRFFAERPEGSVSTLKIQRTQQEDSAVYLCASSLGPGSYGYTFGSGTRLTVV.

The chain uses TRBV9 and TRBJ2-3; 13 bases fit TRBD2. The junction had 8 bases not matched to a gene; V was cut back by 5 bases and J by 2 bases. Germline lookup yields CDR1 SGDLS and CDR2 YYNGEE. This CDR3 is built from 17 residues. The CDR3 DNA reads TGTGCCAGCAGTCAGACTAGCGGGAGGCCCCCCACAGATACGCAGTATTTT. This encodes CASSQTSGRPPTDTQYF.

This clone was observed a few times. V and J are TRBV2 and TRBJ2-7, with a tentative D call TRBD2 (7 bases). V was trimmed by 10 bases and J by 3 bases, leaving 37 bases between them. Germline V CDR1 and CDR2: SNHLY, FYNNEI. The CDR3 contains 20 residues. CDR3 coding DNA: TGTGCCACCAGACGTCCCTGGGGGGGACACCATGGTATACCCCACTACGAGCAGTACTTC. Its protein product is CATRRPWGGHHGIPHYEQYF. Full variable domain (missing parts from reference TRBV2 and TRBJ2-7): EPEVTQTPSHQVTQMGQEVILRCVPISNHLYFYWYRQILGQKVEFLVSFYNNEISEKSEIFDDQFSVERPDGSNFTLKIRSTKLEDSAMYFCATRRPWGGHHGIPHYEQYFGPGTRLTVT.

This clone was recorded a few times. The chain recombines TRBV2 with TRBJ2-1; 9 nucleotides line up with TRBD1. CDR1 and CDR2 from the germline V gene are SNHLY and FYNNEI. V was clipped by 4 bases and J by 3 bases; unmatched bases: 7. This CDR3 spans 16 amino acids. CDR3: CASSVARDRVYNEQFF. CDR3 coding DNA: TGTGCCAGCAGTGTGGCTCGGGACAGGGTCTACAATGAGCAGTTCTTC. Full variable domain (rest looked up from reference TRBV2 and TRBJ2-1): EPEVTQTPSHQVTQMGQEVILRCVPISNHLYFYWYRQILGQKVEFLVSFYNNEISEKSEIFDDQFSVERPDGSNFTLKIRSTKLEDSAMYFCASSVARDRVYNEQFFGPGTRLTVL.

The V call is TRBV6-9, the J call TRBJ2-3, with D maybe TRBD2 (6 bases). Germline lookup yields CDR1 MNHGY and CDR2 SVAAGI. V was clipped by 4 bases and J by 2 bases, with 10 bases between them. This CDR3 contains 14 residues. The CDR3 sequence: CASSSTRATDTQYF. CDR3 DNA: TGTGCCAGCAGTTCGACTAGAGCCACAGATACGCAGTATTTT.

This clone has a handful of counts. The chain couples TRBV7-9 to TRBJ2-1; 8 nucleotides agree with TRBD1. CDR1 is SEHNR, CDR2 FQNEAQ, per germline (reference sequence). This CDR3 is 13 amino acids long. V shed 1 base and J 9 bases; nucleotides not matched to a gene: 2. This CDR3 is CASSLEDRAEQFF. DNA of the CDR3: TGTGCCAGCAGCTTAGAGGACAGGGCTGAGCAGTTCTTC.

The genes are TRBV14 and TRBJ1-3; no definite D call. V lost 4 bases and J lost 3, with 16 bases in between. The CDR3 has 16 residues. Germline CDR1 is SGHDN and CDR2 is FVKESK. The CDR3 DNA is TGTGCCAGCAGCCTGAGGAACGGTCTTGATGGAAACACCATATATTTT. Its translation: CASSLRNGLDGNTIYF.

This chain uses TRBV9 with TRBJ2-3; D is unclear. The CDR3 covers 13 residues. The V end lost 4 bases, the J end lost 4 bases, and 10 bases lay between the germline ends. The V gene's germline CDR1 is SGDLS and CDR2 YYNGEE. For the CDR3, the DNA is TGTGCCAGCAGCCCCCTTGTTCCAGATACGCAGTATTTT. Translating it yields CASSPLVPDTQYF.

This clone was observed a few times. This chain uses TRBV5-6 with TRBJ2-5; TRBD2 matches at 10 bases. The CDR3 consists of 17 residues. Germline V CDR1 and CDR2: SGHDT, YYEEEE. Trimming removed 3 bases from V and 3 bases from J; junction bases left unmatched: 11. The CDR3 here is CASSWGGVAGGEETQYF. CDR3 DNA sequence: TGTGCCAGCAGCTGGGGAGGAGTAGCGGGAGGAGAAGAGACCCAGTACTTC.

This clone is labeled medium-sized. The V call is TRBV28, the J call TRBJ1-1; D not certain. The CDR3 sequence is 14 residues long. Trimming stripped 2 bases from V and 1 base from J, with 8 bases between. Germline CDR1 reads MDHEN; CDR2 reads SYDVKM. As DNA, the CDR3 is TGTGCCAGCAGTTTAGAACACCCGAACACTGAAGCTTTCTTT. As protein: CASSLEHPNTEAFF.

V is TRBV19 and J is TRBJ1-3; a possible D gene is TRBD1 (5 bases). Germline V CDR1 and CDR2: LNHDA, SQIVND (reference sequence). The CDR3 has 13 amino acids. Trimming cost V 6 bases and J 5 bases, with 11 bases left between them. CDR3 sequence (DNA): TGTGCCAGTAGATGGACAACCCGAAACACCATATATTTT. It specifies CASRWTTRNTIYF.

The chain couples TRBV11-2 to TRBJ1-2; D is uncertain. The CDR3 sequence is 12 residues long. Germline CDR1 reads SGHAT; CDR2 reads FQNNGV. V gave up 1 base and J gave up 5 bases, with 5 bases separating them. CDR3 region: CASSLAIYGYTF. The CDR3 nucleotides are TGTGCCAGCAGCTTAGCCATTTATGGCTACACCTTC.

In this sample, this clone turned up a few times. This rearrangement joins TRBV28 to TRBJ2-7, with D possibly matching TRBD2 (6 bases). The CDR3 contains 13 residues. V lost 5 bases and J lost 6, with 14 bases in between. Germline V gives CDR1 MDHEN, CDR2 SYDVKM. CDR3 in DNA: TGTGCCAGCAGTGGTGGGAGGAGCGGCGAGCAGTACTTC. Its translation: CASSGGRSGEQYF.

V usage is TRBV29-1 and J usage is TRBJ1-1; TRBD1 matches 11 bases. The V and J ends lost 6 bases and 5 bases, in that order; junction bases with no gene match: 2. Looked up from germline, CDR1 is SQVTM and CDR2 is ANQGSEA. This CDR3 is 12 amino acids long. The chain's CDR3 is CSVDRGRTEAFF. The CDR3 DNA is TGCAGCGTGGACAGGGGGCGTACTGAAGCTTTCTTT.

The chain combines TRBV19 with TRBJ1-1, with D possibly matching TRBD1 (5 bases). Germline V gene sequence: CDR1 LNHDA, CDR2 SQIVND (reference sequence). CDR3 length: 13 amino acids. Deletions cut 6 bases from V and 1 base from J, with 9 bases between. The CDR3 bases are TGTGCCAGTAGGAAAGACAGGAACACTGAAGCTTTCTTT. Translation: CASRKDRNTEAFF.

The table lists this clone with a few counts. CDR3 residues: CASSLSGQGWEEQYF. CDR3 coding DNA: TGTGCCAGCAGCTTGTCTGGGCAGGGGTGGGAAGAGCAGTACTTC. The chain links TRBV11-2 to TRBJ2-7; weak D call: TRBD1 (6 bases). This CDR3 contains 15 residues. Deletions cut 3 bases from V and 7 bases from J, with 19 bases between. Looked up from germline, CDR1 is SGHAT and CDR2 is FQNNGV.

This clone showed up just once. The V call is TRBV4-1, the J call TRBJ2-5; 7 nucleotides align to TRBD1. V lost 5 bases to trimming and J lost 2 bases; unmatched junction nucleotides: 5. CDR3 length: 14 residues. Germline CDR1 is MGHRA and CDR2 is YSYEKL. The CDR3 nucleotides are TGCGCCAGCAGCAGACAGGGTTATCAAGAGACCCAGTACTTC. The encoded protein is CASSRQGYQETQYF.

The chain joins TRBV6-1 to TRBJ2-7; D assignment may be TRBD1 or TRBD2 (5 bases each). CDR1 MNHNS and CDR2 SASEGT come from the germline V gene. The CDR3 has 15 amino acids. V was pared by 6 bases and J by 4 bases, with 19 bases between. Written as DNA, the CDR3 is TGTGCCAGCAGGCTAGGGGTAGGACTCTCTTACGAGCAGTACTTC. This gives the protein CASRLGVGLSYEQYF.

The chain carries TRBV10-2 and TRBJ1-3; TRBD1 agrees at 7 bases. The germline CDR1 and CDR2 sequences are WSHSY and SAAADI. Losses at the gene ends were 6 bases for V and 2 bases for J; bases not matched to a gene: 4. The CDR3 length is 14 residues. The CDR3 reads CASRPTGAGNTIYF. The CDR3 DNA follows: TGCGCCAGCAGACCCACAGGGGCTGGAAACACCATATATTTT.